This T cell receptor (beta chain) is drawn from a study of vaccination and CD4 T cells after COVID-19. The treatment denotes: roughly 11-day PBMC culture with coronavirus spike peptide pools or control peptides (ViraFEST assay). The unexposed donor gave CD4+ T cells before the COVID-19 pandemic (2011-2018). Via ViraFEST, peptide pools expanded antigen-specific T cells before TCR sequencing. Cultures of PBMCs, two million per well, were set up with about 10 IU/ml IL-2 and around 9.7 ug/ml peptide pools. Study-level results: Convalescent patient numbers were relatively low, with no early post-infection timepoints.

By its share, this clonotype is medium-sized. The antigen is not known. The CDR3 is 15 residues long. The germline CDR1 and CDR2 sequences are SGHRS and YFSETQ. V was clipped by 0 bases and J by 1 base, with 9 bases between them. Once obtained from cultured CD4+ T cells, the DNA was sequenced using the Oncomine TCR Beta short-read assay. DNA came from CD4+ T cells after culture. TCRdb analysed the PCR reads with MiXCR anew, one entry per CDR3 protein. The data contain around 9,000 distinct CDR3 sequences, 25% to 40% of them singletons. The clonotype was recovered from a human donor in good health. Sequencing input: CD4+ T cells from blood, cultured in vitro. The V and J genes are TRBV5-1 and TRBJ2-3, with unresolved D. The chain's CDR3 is CASSLGPLGTDTQYF. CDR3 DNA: TGCGCCAGCAGCTTGGGTCCTTTGGGCACAGATACGCAGTATTTT.